A selection of T cell receptor beta chains follows, all from one sample in a study of T cell responses to AZD1222 COVID-19 vaccine. The repertoire was sequenced with immunoSEQ multiplex PCR; TCRdb's copy has only in-frame clones and lacks some. This table holds around 140,000 clones, around 94% found once. The material was peripheral blood, obtained after recovery from COVID-19. The receptors were sampled from an adult who had recovered from COVID-19. CDR3s include the opening cysteine and the closing phenylalanine or tryptophan.

v_gene	CDR3aa
TRBV6-5	CASSYDRVTPLHF
TRBV24-1	CATSEAGTAQETQYF
TRBV9	CASSVTVDLPATYTF
TRBV5-1	CASSLGIAGDYEQFF
TRBV2	CASIEGAMNTEAFF
TRBV11-2	CASSARDGSSYEQYF
TRBV7-6	CASSLVRGGNSPLHF
TRBV5-6	CASSTGQGTYGYTF
TRBV5-6	CASSLSGYNEQFF
TRBV18	CASSPIVDSNYGYTF
TRBV27	CASSLQSPGGTNGYTF
TRBV10-3	CAIGTTSGRLHEQYF
TRBV15	CATSRDGGSGATEQFF
TRBV19	CASRLRGGGGETQYF
TRBV5-1	CASSFAPGEDTQYF
TRBV6-5	CASRRGNNEQFF
TRBV6-1	CASSEVLYEQYF
TRBV6-2/TRBV6-3	CASSYSGTDTEAFF
TRBV11-2	CASSSPPGQGAIYGYTF
TRBV12-3/TRBV12-4	CASTYGPPGELFF
TRBV23-1	CASSLQDLSISYEQYF
TRBV7-9	CASSLDPSGNEQFF
TRBV7-8	CASSIREGYNEQFF
TRBV28	CASSPSQREGLNEQFF
TRBV10-3	CAISGTGMNTEAFF
TRBV6-5	CASRGAIENQPQHF
TRBV7-9	CASSFTGAREQYF
TRBV30	CARGRGSRGNEKLFF
TRBV21-1	CASSNRGDPPNSPLHF
TRBV11-2	CASSSRTGGAFIPYEQYF
TRBV6-5	CASSRTGVNSYEQYF
TRBV30	CAWSKEHNEQFF
TRBV28	CASANPGAVVAEAFF
TRBV19	CASSPSSGVYEQYF
TRBV29-1	CSVEGLAGGKTDTQYF
TRBV2	CASSGAGHSLRYEQYF
TRBV11-1	CASSPVWDSTDTQYF
TRBV6-5	CASSYEGIGLYQPQHF
TRBV27	CASSFPGGPIDEQFF
TRBV28	CASSLFRVAGGSYEQYF
TRBV27	CASSLYLSSYNEQFF
TRBV24-1	CATSEPGLQSEQYF
TRBV15	CATSRDQAAEAFF
TRBV28	CASSFQGLSSPLHF
TRBV6-1	CASSERGNGYTF
TRBV5-1	CASSLGQGGWETQYF
TRBV7-9	CASSGGELFF
TRBV2	CASRGGLNTEAFF
TRBV2	CASSESGYDNQPQHF
TRBV7-8	CASSSLRDLQYF
TRBV5-6	CASSLGPEDPEAFF
TRBV13	CASSLWGGNSYEQYF
TRBV7-9	CASSLGGKVQETQYF
TRBV2	CASNGVSRPGTQYF
TRBV6-5	CASSNTGGAYQPQHF
TRBV7-9	CASSPSRQGGYEQYF
TRBV30	CAWTDSGNTIYF
TRBV28	CASSPALAGGPQYEQYF
TRBV30	CAWKVAYEQYF
TRBV27	CASSFSGKAFF